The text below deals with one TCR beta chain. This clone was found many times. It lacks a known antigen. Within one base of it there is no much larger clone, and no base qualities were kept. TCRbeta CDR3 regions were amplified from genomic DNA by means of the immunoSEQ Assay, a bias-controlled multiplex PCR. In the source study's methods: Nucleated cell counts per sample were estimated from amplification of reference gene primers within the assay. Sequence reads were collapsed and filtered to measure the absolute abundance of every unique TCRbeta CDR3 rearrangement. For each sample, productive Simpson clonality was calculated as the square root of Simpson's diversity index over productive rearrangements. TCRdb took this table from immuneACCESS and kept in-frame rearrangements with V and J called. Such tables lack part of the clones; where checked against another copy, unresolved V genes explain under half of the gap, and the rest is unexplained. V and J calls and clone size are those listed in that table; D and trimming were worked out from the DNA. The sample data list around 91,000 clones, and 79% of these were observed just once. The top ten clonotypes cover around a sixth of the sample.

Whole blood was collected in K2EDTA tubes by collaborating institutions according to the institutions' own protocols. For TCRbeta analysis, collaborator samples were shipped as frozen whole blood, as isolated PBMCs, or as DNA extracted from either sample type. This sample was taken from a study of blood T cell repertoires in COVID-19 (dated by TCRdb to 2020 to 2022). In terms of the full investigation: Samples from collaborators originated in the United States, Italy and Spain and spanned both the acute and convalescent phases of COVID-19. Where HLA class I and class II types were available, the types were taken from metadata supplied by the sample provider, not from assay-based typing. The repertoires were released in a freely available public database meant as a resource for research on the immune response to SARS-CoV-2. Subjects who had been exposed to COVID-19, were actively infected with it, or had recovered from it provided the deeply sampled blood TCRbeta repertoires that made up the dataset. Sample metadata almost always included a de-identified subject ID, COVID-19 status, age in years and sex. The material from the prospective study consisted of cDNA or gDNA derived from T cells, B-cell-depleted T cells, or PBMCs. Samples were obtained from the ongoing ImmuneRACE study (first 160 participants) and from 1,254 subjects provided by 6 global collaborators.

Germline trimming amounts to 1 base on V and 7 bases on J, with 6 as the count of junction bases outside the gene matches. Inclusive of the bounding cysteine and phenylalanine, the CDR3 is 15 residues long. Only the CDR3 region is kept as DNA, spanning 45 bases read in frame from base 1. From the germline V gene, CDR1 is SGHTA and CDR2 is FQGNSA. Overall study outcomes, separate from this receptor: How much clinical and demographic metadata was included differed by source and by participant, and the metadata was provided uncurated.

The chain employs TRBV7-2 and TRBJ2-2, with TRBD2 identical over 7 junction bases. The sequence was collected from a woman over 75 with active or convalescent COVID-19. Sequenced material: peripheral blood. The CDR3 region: CASSLGGSVYGELFF. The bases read TGTGCCAGCAGCTTAGGCGGGAGTGTGTACGGGGAGCTGTTTTTT.